The 32 T cell receptor beta chains below all came from one sample that was sequenced in a study of T cells in women clearing cervical HPV infection (dated by TCRdb to about 2018). Library construction relied on the immunoSEQ multiplex PCR assay. Drawn from immuneACCESS, this table holds only the in-frame rearrangements with V and J called that TCRdb kept. Clones are partly lost; checked studies trace under half to an unresolved V gene and leave the rest unexplained. The table for this sample records more than 25,000 clones. Jointly, the top ten make up 8.5% to 14% of the sample. The material sequenced was blood buffy coat. The receptors were sampled from a woman aged 18-69 years with a cervical HPV16 infection that either progressed to CIN3+ or cleared (not recorded which).

Turning to this clone: The read terminates 3 residues before the CDR3 end, so the remaining end is supplied by the germline J gene. The V call is TRBV28, the J call TRBJ2-3, with TRBD2 matching 14 bases. Germline loops: CDR1 MDHEN, CDR2 SYDVKM. V shed 7 bases, J shed 2 bases, and the junction held 8 bases outside the gene matches. CDR3 size: 17 residues. The CDR3 sequence is CASTTSGLAGDTDTQYF. The covered CDR3 bases are TGTGCCAGCACCACTTCGGGACTAGCGGGAGACACAGATACG. The variable domain in full, with the rest retrieved from reference TRBV28 and TRBJ2-3, is DVKVTQSSRYLVKRTGEKVFLECVQDMDHENMFWYRQDPGLGLRLIYFSYDVKMKEKGDIPEGYSVSREKKERFSLILESASTNQTSMYLCASTTSGLAGDTDTQYFGPGTRLTVL.

About this clone itself: The CDR3 end is not reached by the read, which stops 3 residues before it; the germline J gene fills it in. The chain combines TRBV5-1 with TRBJ2-5; 9 bases align to TRBD1. The V gene end was trimmed by 4 bases and the J gene end by 5 bases; junction bases not matched to a gene: 9. The germline CDR1 and CDR2 sequences are SGHRS and YFSETQ. CDR3 length: 15 amino acids. CDR3: CASSAPEDRGETQYF. The CDR3 bases that were read are TGCGCCAGCAGCGCGCCCGAGGACAGGGGTGAGACC.

Comment on this clone: Read data end 3 residues before the CDR3 end; the end is taken from the germline J gene. The V gene is TRBV18, the J gene TRBJ2-3; 10 positions match TRBD1. The CDR3 is 16 residues long. CDR1 and CDR2 from the germline V gene are KGHSH and LQKENI. The V gene end was trimmed by 5 bases and the J gene end by 4 bases; junction bases not matched to a gene: 9. CDR3 region: CASSFDRDRGADTQYF. The covered CDR3 bases are TGTGCCAGCTCATTTGACCGGGACAGGGGCGCAGATACG.

With regard to this clone: The read ends 3 residues shy of where the CDR3 ends; the end is completed using the germline J gene. The rearrangement uses TRBV2 and TRBJ2-5; no clear D. The germline CDR1 and CDR2 sequences are SNHLY and FYNNEI. Trimming removed 4 bases at V and 5 bases at J, with 5 bases between. CDR3 length: 11 amino acids. The DNA read from the CDR3 is TGTGCCAGCAGTGGACTTGAGACC. Residues: CASSGLET. The full CDR3 is CASSGLETQYF.

On this clone itself: Read sequence stops 3 residues before the CDR3 end, and the germline J gene provides the missing end. V usage is TRBV19 and J usage is TRBJ2-3, with D perhaps being TRBD1 or TRBD2 (5 bases each). The CDR3 loop spans 13 amino acids. V was pared by 4 bases and J by 5 bases, with 10 bases between. Germline V gives CDR1 LNHDA, CDR2 SQIVND (reference sequence). The DNA read from the CDR3 is TGTGCCAGTAGTAGAGGGGCGATAGATACG. Translated, it gives CASSRGAIDT. The whole CDR3 sequence reads CASSRGAIDTQYF.

Regarding this clone: The CDR3 end lies 3 residues beyond the end of the read and is filled in from the germline J gene. This chain joins TRBV7-9 and TRBJ1-1; D perhaps matches TRBD1 (5 bases). From germline, CDR1 is SEHNR and CDR2 FQNEAQ (reference sequence). The CDR3 covers 12 residues. CDR3 region: CASSRGTSAAFF. CDR3 DNA (partial): TGTGCCAGCAGCCGAGGGACTTCCGCA.

On this clone itself: Sequencing ends 3 residues short of the CDR3 end; the germline J gene provides the rest. The chain combines TRBV18 with TRBJ2-2; no firm D call. The germline CDR1 and CDR2 sequences are KGHSH and LQKENI. The length of the CDR3 is 12 residues. V gave up 3 bases and J gave up 4 bases, with 3 bases separating them. The covered CDR3 bases are TGTGCCAGCTCACCCCGCACCGGGGAG. This translates into CASSPRTGE. The full-length CDR3 reads as CASSPRTGELFF. Full variable domain (remainder filled in from reference TRBV18 and TRBJ2-2): NAGVMQNPRHLVRRRGQEARLRCSPMKGHSHVYWYRQLPEEGLKFMVYLQKENIIDESGMPKERFSAEFPKEGPSILRIQQVVRGDSAAYFCASSPRTGELFFGEGSRLTVL.

Turning to this clone: The CDR3 goes on 3 residues after the read ends, and that part is filled in from the germline J gene. The chain combines TRBV19 with TRBJ1-5, with D possibly TRBD1 on 5 matching bases. V was cut by 1 base and J by 0 bases, with 13 bases left in between. The CDR3 runs to 17 residues. Germline loops: CDR1 LNHDA, CDR2 SQIVND (reference sequence). CDR3 DNA, as far as it was read: TGTGCCAGTAGTATAGCTAGGACAACTTATAGCAATCAGCCC. It specifies CASSIARTTYSNQP. The whole CDR3 sequence reads CASSIARTTYSNQPQHF.

Details on this clone: The read stops 3 residues short of the end of the CDR3; the missing end is completed from the germline J gene. This chain links TRBV5-1 with TRBJ2-3, with D perhaps TRBD2 (7 bases). With 3 bases removed from V and 3 bases from J, the gap between germline ends came to 17 bases. The CDR3 is 16 amino acids. Looked up from germline, CDR1 is SGHRS and CDR2 is YFSETQ. CDR3 DNA, as far as it was read: TGCGCCAGCAGCTCCCCTCGGGGGGCGCTAACAGATACG. It yields the protein CASSSPRGALTDT. The entire CDR3 reads CASSSPRGALTDTQYF.

A remark on this clone: The CDR3 goes on 3 residues after the read ends, and that part is filled in from the germline J gene. V usage is TRBV2 and J usage is TRBJ2-4; possibly TRBD2 for D (6 bases). The CDR3 covers 11 residues. The V gene's germline CDR1 is SNHLY and CDR2 FYNNEI. This CDR3 reads CASRAVEGQYF. The DNA read from the CDR3 is TGTGCCAGCAGGGCAGTGGAGGGT.

About this clone: The read finishes 3 residues shy of the CDR3 end, and the germline J gene is used to complete it. The chain combines TRBV20-1 with TRBJ2-7; maybe TRBD1 (8 bases). This CDR3 spans 15 amino acids. Germline CDR1 reads DFQATT; CDR2 reads SNEGSKA (reference sequence). V lost 6 bases, J lost 2 bases, and 20 bases lay in between. CDR3 DNA, as far as it was read: TGCAGTGCGGGTCGGACAGGGAGGGGTACCTACGAG. Translation: CSAGRTGRGTYE. The full CDR3 is CSAGRTGRGTYEQYF.

Concerning this clone: The read falls 3 residues short of the CDR3 end, and the missing part is taken from the germline J gene. The chain employs TRBV6-2 or TRBV6-3 and TRBJ1-5; D is uncertain. The CDR3 runs 15 residues. Germline lookup yields CDR1 MNHEY and CDR2 SVGEGT. Trimming left V 4 bases short and J 1 base short, with 11 bases between. CDR3 DNA (partial): TGTGCCAGCAGTTGGGCCTTGGAAAGCAATCAGCCC. It encodes CASSWALESNQP. The entire CDR3 reads CASSWALESNQPQHF.

CDR3 DNA, as far as it was read: TGTGCCAGCTCACCGGGGGGGCTCAACGAG. This translates into CASSPGGLNE. The full CDR3 is CASSPGGLNEQYF. This chain links TRBV18 with TRBJ2-7, with D perhaps TRBD2 (7 bases). From the germline J gene comes the end of the CDR3, since the read stops 3 residues before it. The CDR3 is 13 residues long. V lost 3 bases and J lost 5, with 11 bases in between. From germline, CDR1 is KGHSH and CDR2 LQKENI.

Concerning this clone: The sequenced fragment ends 3 residues before the CDR3 boundary, so the rest is inferred from the germline J gene. The chain uses TRBV5-1 and TRBJ2-1; perhaps TRBD2 as D (6 bases). Germline CDR1 is SGHRS and CDR2 is YFSETQ. This CDR3 is 16 amino acids long. Trimming removed 0 bases from V and 5 bases from J, with 15 bases in between. The part of the CDR3 DNA that was read is TGCGCCAGCAGCTTGGACCTCCTAGCGTTCAACAATGAG. It translates to CASSLDLLAFNNE. The CDR3 reads in full as CASSLDLLAFNNEQFF.

Regarding this clone: The read gets to within 3 residues of the CDR3 end, and the germline J gene fills in the rest. The J gene is TRBJ2-1, the V gene TRBV7-9, with 11 positions matching TRBD2. The CDR3 loop spans 15 amino acids. V lost 1 base to trimming and J lost 6 bases; unmatched junction nucleotides: 2. In germline, CDR1 is SEHNR, CDR2 FQNEAQ (reference sequence). Here the CDR3 reads CASSLDSGRANEQFF. Partial CDR3 DNA: TGTGCCAGCAGCTTAGATAGCGGGAGGGCCAATGAG.

As regards this clone: Read coverage stops 3 residues before the CDR3 terminus; the germline J gene supplies the remainder. The chain is built from TRBV29-1 and TRBJ2-3, with TRBD2 matching over 9 bases. Germline CDR1 and CDR2: SQVTM and ANQGSEA. Losses at the gene ends were 6 bases for V and 6 bases for J; bases not matched to a gene: 10. This CDR3 has 14 residues. Incomplete CDR3 DNA: TGCAGCGTACGACTAGCGGATCAGAGGGATACG. This codes for CSVRLADQRDT. The CDR3, in full, reads CSVRLADQRDTQYF.

In regard to this clone: The junction departs from the called germline gene at one end, perhaps through a read error. CDR3 DNA (partial): TGCGCCAGCAGCCCGGACCCCAGGAGAGGACTCTCTGGAAACACC. The encoded protein is CASSPDPRRGLSGNT. In full, the CDR3 reads CASSPDPRRGLSGNTIYF. The chain recombines TRBV4-2 with TRBJ1-3; no reliable D call. The observed sequence ends 3 residues before the CDR3 terminus, with the missing tail filled in from the germline J gene. CDR3 length equals 18 residues. Germline lookup yields CDR1 LGHNA and CDR2 YNFKEQ.

As for this clone: Read data end 3 residues before the CDR3 end; the end is taken from the germline J gene. This chain links TRBV19 with TRBJ1-2; tentative D call: TRBD1 (6 bases). The CDR3 is made up of 13 amino acids. The germline CDR1 and CDR2 sequences are LNHDA and SQIVND (reference sequence). Here the CDR3 reads CASSMGQTYDYTF. The part of the CDR3 DNA that was read is TGTGCCAGTAGTATGGGACAAACCTACGAC.

The CDR3 loop reads CSALETQYF. The CDR3 DNA, read in part, is TGCAGTGCTCTAGAGACG. The gene calls are TRBV20-1 and TRBJ2-3; no reliable D call. The read ends 3 residues shy of where the CDR3 ends; the end is completed using the germline J gene. The CDR3 has 9 amino acids. CDR1 is DFQATT, CDR2 SNEGSKA, per germline (reference sequence).

To note about this clone: The CDR3 end is not reached by the read, which stops 3 residues before it; the germline J gene fills it in. The rearrangement uses TRBV18 and TRBJ2-4; D uncertain. The CDR3 loop spans 12 amino acids. CDR1 is KGHSH, CDR2 LQKENI, per germline. Incomplete CDR3 DNA: TGTGCCAGCTCACCGAACCCCTATGGT. It codes for CASSPNPYG. In full, the CDR3 reads CASSPNPYGQYF.

Concerning this clone: The sequence runs out 3 residues before the end of the CDR3; the remainder is reconstructed from the germline J gene. This chain links TRBV29-1 with TRBJ1-4, with 7 positions matching TRBD1. CDR3 length: 15 amino acids. Germline trimming cut 6 bases from V and 7 bases from J; bases unmatched to any gene: 14. Germline V gene lookup returns CDR1 SQVTM and CDR2 ANQGSEA. Incomplete CDR3 DNA: TGCAGCGTCAAGGCCCCCGGGACAGCGGCTGAAAAA. Translated, it gives CSVKAPGTAAEK. The full CDR3 reads CSVKAPGTAAEKLFF. The variable domain in full, with the rest retrieved from reference TRBV29-1 and TRBJ1-4, is SAVISQKPSRDICQRGTSLTIQCQVDSQVTMMFWYRQQPGQSLTLIATANQGSEATYESGFVIDKFPISRPNLTFSTLTVSNMSPEDSSIYLCSVKAPGTAAEKLFFGSGTQLSVL.

The CDR3 reads CASSSGLPSEQYF. The sequenced part of the CDR3 DNA is TGTGCCAGCAGTTCGGGACTACCTAGCGAG. J is TRBJ2-7 and V is TRBV12-3 or TRBV12-4; 7 bases are a match to TRBD2. The read is 3 residues too short to cover the CDR3 end, so that end is filled in from the germline J gene. The junction had 6 bases not matched to a gene; V was cut back by 4 bases and J by 6 bases. This CDR3 has 13 residues.

Remarks on this clone: The CDR3 goes on 3 residues after the read ends, and that part is filled in from the germline J gene. The chain is built from TRBV4-2 and TRBJ2-3, with 8 bases that match TRBD2. The CDR3 extends over 17 amino acids. V shed 4 bases, J shed 2 bases, and the junction held 11 bases outside the gene matches. Germline V CDR1 and CDR2: LGHNA, YNFKEQ. The DNA read from the CDR3 is TGTGCCAGCAGCCCTCTCGGCGGGGGGACATCCACAGATACG. Its protein is CASSPLGGGTSTDT. The complete CDR3 reads CASSPLGGGTSTDTQYF.

Note on this clone: The read ends 3 residues before the CDR3 terminus; that terminus is restored from the germline J gene. The V gene is TRBV11-1, the J gene TRBJ2-2, with D perhaps TRBD2 (5 bases). Per germline, CDR1 SGHAT and CDR2 FQDESV (reference sequence). CDR3 length equals 15 residues. The covered CDR3 bases are TGTGCCAGCAGCTTAGACCGGGGTCCTAATGAAAAG. It encodes CASSLDRGPNEK. In full, the CDR3 reads CASSLDRGPNEKLFF.

With regard to this clone: The read comes to an end 3 residues before the CDR3 does, leaving the germline J gene to fill in the end. The V call is TRBV7-3, the J call TRBJ1-1; TRBD1 might be the D (5 bases). The CDR3 is 14 residues long. Trimming took off 2 bases at V and 4 bases at J, with 11 bases between the two ends. The germline V gene has CDR1 SGHTA and CDR2 FQGTGA. CDR3 DNA, as far as it was read: TGTGCCAGCAGCTTACTCCAGGGAAGCACTGAA. Its translation is CASSLLQGSTE. The whole CDR3 protein reads CASSLLQGSTEAFF.

On this clone: Read coverage stops 3 residues before the CDR3 terminus; the germline J gene supplies the remainder. This chain links TRBV5-6 with TRBJ1-6; D gene unclear. Germline V gene lookup returns CDR1 SGHDT and CDR2 YYEEEE. This CDR3 spans 13 amino acids. V shed 0 bases and J shed 8 bases, with 6 bases lying between them. The sequenced CDR3 bases are TGTGCCAGCAGCTTGGACAGCTATTCACCC. This translates into CASSLDSYSP. The CDR3 in its entirety is CASSLDSYSPLHF.

Concerning this clone itself: The CDR3 end falls 3 residues outside the read, so it is completed with the germline J gene. The chain joins TRBV18 to TRBJ2-7, with D unresolved. CDR1 is KGHSH, CDR2 LQKENI, per germline. The CDR3 totals 16 residues. Trimming took 0 bases from V and 0 from J, leaving 12 bases between them. The sequenced CDR3 bases are TGTGCCAGCTCACCACCGAGAGTGGTCAGCTCCTACGAG. Translating it yields CASSPPRVVSSYE. The CDR3 reads in full as CASSPPRVVSSYEQYF.

To note about this clone: Coverage ceases 3 residues before the CDR3 finishes, and the germline J gene fills in the end. The chain links TRBV5-1 to TRBJ2-7, with unresolved D. The V end was cut by 6 bases, the J end by 1 base, with 11 bases between. Germline V CDR1 and CDR2: SGHRS, YFSETQ. The CDR3 runs 13 residues. Incomplete CDR3 DNA: TGCGCCAGCAACAACCTAGGTTCCTACGAG. Protein sequence: CASNNLGSYE. The whole CDR3 reads CASNNLGSYEQYF. Filled out from reference TRBV5-1 and TRBJ2-7, the complete variable domain reads KAGVTQTPRYLIKTRGQQVTLSCSPISGHRSVSWYQQTPGQGLQFLFEYFSETQRNKGNFPGRFSGRQFSNSRSEMNVSTLELGDSALYLCASNNLGSYEQYFGPGTRLTVT.

Worth noting for this clone: Read coverage stops 3 residues before the CDR3 terminus; the germline J gene supplies the remainder. This chain connects TRBV18 to TRBJ1-5, with 8 positions matching TRBD1. The CDR3 spans 15 residues. V lost 3 bases, J lost 5 bases, and 6 bases stayed unmatched. CDR1 is KGHSH, CDR2 LQKENI, per germline. The CDR3 here is CASSPSGQGDQPQHF. Incomplete CDR3 DNA: TGTGCCAGCTCACCTAGTGGACAGGGAGATCAGCCC.

In the case of this clone: Read data end 3 residues before the CDR3 end; the end is taken from the germline J gene. The J gene is TRBJ2-1, the V gene TRBV7-8; TRBD2 matches 8 bases. From germline, CDR1 is SGHVS and CDR2 FQNEAQ. The CDR3 length is 16 residues. V lost 4 bases and J lost 4; bases outside the gene matches: 9. CDR3 DNA, as far as it was read: TGTGCCAGCAGCTCTCACCCCACTAGCGGTTACAATGAG. Protein product: CASSSHPTSGYNE. The whole CDR3 is CASSSHPTSGYNEQFF.

Comment on this clone: The read gets to within 3 residues of the CDR3 end, and the germline J gene fills in the rest. The chain links TRBV7-2 to TRBJ1-1; tentative D call: TRBD1 (6 bases). The germline V gene encodes CDR1 SGHTA and CDR2 FQGNSA. The length of the CDR3 is 13 residues. Trimming stripped 7 bases from V and 3 bases from J, with 12 bases between. CDR3 bases read: TGTGCCAGCAACGGGGACAAACACACTGAA. This sequence encodes CASNGDKHTE. The complete CDR3 reads CASNGDKHTEAFF.

Regarding this clone: Read coverage stops 3 residues before the CDR3 terminus; the germline J gene supplies the remainder. The genes are TRBV20-1 and TRBJ2-5, with 7 bases matching TRBD2. CDR3 length equals 11 residues. V trimming: 7 bases; J trimming: 5 bases; junction bases outside the gene matches: 4. The germline V gene encodes CDR1 DFQATT and CDR2 SNEGSKA (reference sequence). The CDR3 protein is CSVAGEETQYF. The sequenced part of the CDR3 DNA is TGCAGTGTCGCGGGGGAGGAGACC.